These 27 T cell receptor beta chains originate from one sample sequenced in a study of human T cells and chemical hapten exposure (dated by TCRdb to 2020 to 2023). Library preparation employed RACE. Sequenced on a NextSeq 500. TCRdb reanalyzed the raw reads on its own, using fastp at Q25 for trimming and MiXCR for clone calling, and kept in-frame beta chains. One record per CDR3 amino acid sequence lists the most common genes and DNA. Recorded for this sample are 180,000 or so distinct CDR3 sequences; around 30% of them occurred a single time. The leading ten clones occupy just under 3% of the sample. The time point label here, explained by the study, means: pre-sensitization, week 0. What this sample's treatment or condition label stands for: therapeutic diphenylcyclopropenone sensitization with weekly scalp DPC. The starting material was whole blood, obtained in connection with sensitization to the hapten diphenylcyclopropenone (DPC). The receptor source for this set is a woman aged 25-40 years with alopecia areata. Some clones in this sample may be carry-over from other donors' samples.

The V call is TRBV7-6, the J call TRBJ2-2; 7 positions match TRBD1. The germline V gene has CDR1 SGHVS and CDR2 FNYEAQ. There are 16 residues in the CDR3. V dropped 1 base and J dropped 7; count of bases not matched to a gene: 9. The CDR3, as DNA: TGTGCCAGCAGCTTAGGCCCCACAGGGGCGGGCGGGGAGCTGTTTTTT. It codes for CASSLGPTGAGGELFF.

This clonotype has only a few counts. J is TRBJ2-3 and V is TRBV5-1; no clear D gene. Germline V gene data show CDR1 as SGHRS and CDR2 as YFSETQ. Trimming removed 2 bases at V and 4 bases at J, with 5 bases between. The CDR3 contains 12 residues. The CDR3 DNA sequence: TGCGCCAGCAGCTTCCTTTCAGATACGCAGTATTTT. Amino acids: CASSFLSDTQYF.

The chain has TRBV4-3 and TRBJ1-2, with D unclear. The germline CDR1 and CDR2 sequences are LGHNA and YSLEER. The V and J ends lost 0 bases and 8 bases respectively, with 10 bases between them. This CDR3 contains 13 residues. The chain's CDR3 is CASSQDMDYGYTF. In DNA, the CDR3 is TGCGCCAGCAGCCAAGATATGGATTACGGCTACACCTTC.

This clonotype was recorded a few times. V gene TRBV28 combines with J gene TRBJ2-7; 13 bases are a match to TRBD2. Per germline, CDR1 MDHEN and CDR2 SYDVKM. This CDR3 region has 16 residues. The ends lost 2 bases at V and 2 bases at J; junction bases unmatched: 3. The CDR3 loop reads CASSLLGLAGAYEQYF. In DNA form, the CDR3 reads TGTGCCAGCAGTTTACTTGGACTAGCGGGAGCCTACGAGCAGTACTTC.

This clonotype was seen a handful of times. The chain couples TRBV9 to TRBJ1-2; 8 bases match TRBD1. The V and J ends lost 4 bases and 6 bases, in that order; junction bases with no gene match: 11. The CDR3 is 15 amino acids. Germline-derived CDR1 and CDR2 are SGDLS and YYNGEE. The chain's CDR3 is CASSYSEGQAHGYTF. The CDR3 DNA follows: TGTGCCAGCAGCTACTCAGAGGGACAGGCGCATGGCTACACCTTC.

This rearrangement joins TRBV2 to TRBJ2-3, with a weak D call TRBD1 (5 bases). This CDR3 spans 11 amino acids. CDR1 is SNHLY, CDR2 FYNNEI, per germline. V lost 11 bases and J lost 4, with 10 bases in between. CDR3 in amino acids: CAVSGPDTQYF. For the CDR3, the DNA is TGTGCCGTTTCAGGGCCAGATACGCAGTATTTT.

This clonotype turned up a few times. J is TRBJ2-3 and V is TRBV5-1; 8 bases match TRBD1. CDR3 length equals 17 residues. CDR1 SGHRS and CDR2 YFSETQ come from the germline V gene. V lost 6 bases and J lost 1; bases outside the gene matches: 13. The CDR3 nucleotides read TGCGCCAGCAAGAGGGGACAGGCCCCGTTACGCACAGATACGCAGTATTTT. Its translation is CASKRGQAPLRTDTQYF.

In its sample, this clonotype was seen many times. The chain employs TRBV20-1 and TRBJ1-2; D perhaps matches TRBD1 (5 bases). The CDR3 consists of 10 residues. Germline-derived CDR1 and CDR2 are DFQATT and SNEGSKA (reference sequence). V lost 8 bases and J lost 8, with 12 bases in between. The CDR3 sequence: CSSGPGGYTF. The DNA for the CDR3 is TGCAGTTCGGGACCGGGCGGCTACACCTTC.

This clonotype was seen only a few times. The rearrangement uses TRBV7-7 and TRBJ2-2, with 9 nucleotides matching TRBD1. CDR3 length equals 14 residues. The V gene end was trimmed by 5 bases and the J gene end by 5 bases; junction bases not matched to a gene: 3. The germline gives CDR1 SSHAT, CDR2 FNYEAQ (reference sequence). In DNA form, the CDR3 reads TGTGCCAGCAGCCGGGGGACAGGGACCGGGGAGCTGTTTTTT. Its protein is CASSRGTGTGELFF. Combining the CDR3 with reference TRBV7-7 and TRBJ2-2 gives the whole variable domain GAGVSQSPRYKVTKRGQDVTLRCDPISSHATLYWYQQALGQGPEFLTYFNYEAQPDKSGLPSDRFSAERPEGSISTLTIQRTEQRDSAMYRCASSRGTGTGELFFGEGSRLTVL.

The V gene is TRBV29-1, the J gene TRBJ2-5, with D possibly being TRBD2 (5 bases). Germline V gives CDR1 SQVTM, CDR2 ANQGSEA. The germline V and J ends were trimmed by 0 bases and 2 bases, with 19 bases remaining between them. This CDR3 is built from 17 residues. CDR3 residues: CSVEDRGERARQETQYF. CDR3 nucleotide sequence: TGCAGCGTTGAAGATCGGGGAGAGCGAGCCCGACAAGAGACCCAGTACTTC.

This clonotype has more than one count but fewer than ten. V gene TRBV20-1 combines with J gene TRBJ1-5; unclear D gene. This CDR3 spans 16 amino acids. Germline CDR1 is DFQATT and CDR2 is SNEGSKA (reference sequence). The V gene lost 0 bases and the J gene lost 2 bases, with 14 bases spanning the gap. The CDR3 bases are TGCAGTGCTAGAGATCCTCGGACCGCTGGCAATCAGCCCCAGCATTTT. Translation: CSARDPRTAGNQPQHF.

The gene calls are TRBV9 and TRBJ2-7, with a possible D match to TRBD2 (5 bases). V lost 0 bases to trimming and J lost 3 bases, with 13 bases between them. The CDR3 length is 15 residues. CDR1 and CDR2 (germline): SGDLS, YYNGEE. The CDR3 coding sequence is TGTGCCAGCAGCGTAGACGGGTTGAGGGACTACGAGCAGTACTTC. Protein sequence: CASSVDGLRDYEQYF.

CDR3 coding DNA: TGCAGTGCTCGGGAGAGGGGGCTGCGAGGAAACACCATATATTTT. Translating it yields CSARERGLRGNTIYF. The chain uses TRBV20-1 and TRBJ1-3, with 7 nucleotides matching TRBD1. CDR1 DFQATT and CDR2 SNEGSKA come from the germline V gene (reference sequence). With V trimmed by 5 bases and J by 4 bases, 11 bases remained unmatched. The CDR3 has 15 residues.

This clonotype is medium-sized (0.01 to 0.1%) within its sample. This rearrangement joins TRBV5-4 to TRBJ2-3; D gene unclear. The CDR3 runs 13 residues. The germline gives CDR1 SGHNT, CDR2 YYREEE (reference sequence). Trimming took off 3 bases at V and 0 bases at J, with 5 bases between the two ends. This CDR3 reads CASSSDSTDTQYF. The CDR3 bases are TGTGCCAGCAGCTCGGACAGCACAGATACGCAGTATTTT.

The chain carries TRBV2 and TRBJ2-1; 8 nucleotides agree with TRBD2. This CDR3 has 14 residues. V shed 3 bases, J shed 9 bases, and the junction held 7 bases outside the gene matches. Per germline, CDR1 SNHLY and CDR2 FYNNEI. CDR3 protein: CASSEHGAGVEQFF. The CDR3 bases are TGTGCCAGCAGTGAGCATGGAGCGGGGGTTGAGCAGTTCTTC.

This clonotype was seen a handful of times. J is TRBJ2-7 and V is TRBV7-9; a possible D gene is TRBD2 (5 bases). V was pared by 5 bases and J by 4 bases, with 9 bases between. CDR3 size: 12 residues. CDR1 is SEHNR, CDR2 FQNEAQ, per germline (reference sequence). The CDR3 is CASSPTMYEQYF. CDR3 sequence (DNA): TGTGCCAGCAGCCCGACTATGTACGAGCAGTACTTC.

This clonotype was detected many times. CDR3 bases: TGCAGCGTCCGACTAGCGGGAGGGCCGGGTGAGCAGTTCTTC. Protein sequence: CSVRLAGGPGEQFF. This sequence joins TRBV29-1 and TRBJ2-1, with TRBD2 matching 14 bases. Germline V gene lookup returns CDR1 SQVTM and CDR2 ANQGSEA. CDR3 length: 14 residues. The V gene end was trimmed by 6 bases and the J gene end by 9 bases; junction bases not matched to a gene: 7.

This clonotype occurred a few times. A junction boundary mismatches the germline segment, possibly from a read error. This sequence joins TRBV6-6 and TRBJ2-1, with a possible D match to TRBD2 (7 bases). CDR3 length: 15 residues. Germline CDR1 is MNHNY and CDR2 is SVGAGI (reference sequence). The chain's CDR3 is CASTYEGGTYNEQFF. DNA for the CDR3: TGTGCCAGCACTTACGAGGGGGGGACCTACAATGAGCAGTTCTTC.

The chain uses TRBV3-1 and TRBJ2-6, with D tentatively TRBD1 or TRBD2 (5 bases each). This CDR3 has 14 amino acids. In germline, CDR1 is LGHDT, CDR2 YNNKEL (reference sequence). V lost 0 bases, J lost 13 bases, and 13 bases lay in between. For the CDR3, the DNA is TGTGCCAGCAGCCAAGATTCTGGGGGTACGGTCCTGACTTTC. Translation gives CASSQDSGGTVLTF.

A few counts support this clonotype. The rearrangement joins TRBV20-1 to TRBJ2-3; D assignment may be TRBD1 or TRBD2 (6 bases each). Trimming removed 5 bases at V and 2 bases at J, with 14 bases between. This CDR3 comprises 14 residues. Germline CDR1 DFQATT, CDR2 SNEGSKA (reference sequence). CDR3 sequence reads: CSALGGTPTDTQYF. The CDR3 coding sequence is TGCAGTGCTCTAGGGGGGACTCCCACAGATACGCAGTATTTT.

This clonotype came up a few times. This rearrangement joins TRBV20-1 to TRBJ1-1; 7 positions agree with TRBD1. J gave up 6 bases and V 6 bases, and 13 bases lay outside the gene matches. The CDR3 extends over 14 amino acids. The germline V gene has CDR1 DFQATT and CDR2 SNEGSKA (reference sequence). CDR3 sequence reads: CSAPLPGGSAEAFF. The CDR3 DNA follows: TGCAGTGCCCCTCTGCCAGGGGGGTCCGCTGAAGCTTTCTTT.

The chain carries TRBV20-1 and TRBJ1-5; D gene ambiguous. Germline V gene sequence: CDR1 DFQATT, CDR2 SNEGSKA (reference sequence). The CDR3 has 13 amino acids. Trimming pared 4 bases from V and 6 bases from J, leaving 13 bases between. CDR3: CSAIKGSGQPQHF. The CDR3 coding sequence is TGCAGTGCTATAAAAGGGTCCGGTCAGCCCCAGCATTTT.

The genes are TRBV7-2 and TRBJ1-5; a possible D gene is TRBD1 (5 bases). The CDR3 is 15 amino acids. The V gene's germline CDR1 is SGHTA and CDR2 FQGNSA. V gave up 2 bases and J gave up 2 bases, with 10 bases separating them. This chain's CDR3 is CASSLRGIGNQPQHF. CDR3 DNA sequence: TGTGCCAGCAGCTTAAGGGGAATAGGCAATCAGCCCCAGCATTTT.

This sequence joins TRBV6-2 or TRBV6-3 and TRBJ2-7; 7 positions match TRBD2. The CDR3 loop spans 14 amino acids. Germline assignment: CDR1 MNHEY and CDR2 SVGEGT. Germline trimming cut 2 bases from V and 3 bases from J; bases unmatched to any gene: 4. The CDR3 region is CASSYRLADYEQYF. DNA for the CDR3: TGTGCCAGCAGTTACCGCCTAGCGGACTACGAGCAGTACTTC.

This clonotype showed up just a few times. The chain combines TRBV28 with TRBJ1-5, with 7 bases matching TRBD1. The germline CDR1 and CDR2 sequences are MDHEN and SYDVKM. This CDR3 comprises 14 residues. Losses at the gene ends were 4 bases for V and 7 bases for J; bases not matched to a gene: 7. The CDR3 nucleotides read TGTGCCAGCAGTTCCCGACAGGGAACCCAGCCCCAGCATTTT. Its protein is CASSSRQGTQPQHF. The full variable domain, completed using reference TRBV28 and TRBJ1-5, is DVKVTQSSRYLVKRTGEKVFLECVQDMDHENMFWYRQDPGLGLRLIYFSYDVKMKEKGDIPEGYSVSREKKERFSLILESASTNQTSMYLCASSSRQGTQPQHFGDGTRLSIL.

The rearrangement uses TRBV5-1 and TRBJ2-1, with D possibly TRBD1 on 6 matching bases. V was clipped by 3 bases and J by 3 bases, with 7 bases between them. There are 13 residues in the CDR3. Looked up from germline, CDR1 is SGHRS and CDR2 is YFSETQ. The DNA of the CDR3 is TGCGCCAGCAGCTCGGACAGCTACAATGAGCAGTTCTTC. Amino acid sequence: CASSSDSYNEQFF.

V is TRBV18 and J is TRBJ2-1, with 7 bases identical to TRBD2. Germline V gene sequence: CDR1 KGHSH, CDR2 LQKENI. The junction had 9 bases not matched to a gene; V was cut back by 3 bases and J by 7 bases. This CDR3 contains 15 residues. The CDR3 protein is CASSPRTSLGNEQFF. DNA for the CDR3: TGTGCCAGCTCACCCCGGACTAGTTTGGGGAATGAGCAGTTCTTC.